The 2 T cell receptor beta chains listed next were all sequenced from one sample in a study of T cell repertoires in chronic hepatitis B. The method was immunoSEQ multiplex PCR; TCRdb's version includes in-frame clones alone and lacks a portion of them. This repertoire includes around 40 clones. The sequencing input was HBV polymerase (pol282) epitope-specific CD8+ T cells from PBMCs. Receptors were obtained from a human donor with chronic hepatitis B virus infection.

The DNA of the CDR3 is TGTGCCAGCAGCTTGGTCGTAACAGACCATGGCTACACCTTC. Amino acid sequence: CASSLVVTDHGYTF. V and J are TRBV5-6 and TRBJ1-2, with D uncertain. V lost 0 bases to trimming and J lost 6 bases, with 12 bases between them. Germline assignment: CDR1 SGHDT and CDR2 YYEEEE. The CDR3 is made up of 14 amino acids. The full variable domain, in which reference TRBV5-6 and TRBJ1-2 provide the parts outside the CDR3, is DAGVTQSPTHLIKTRGQQVTLRCSPKSGHDTVSWYQQALGQGPQFIFQYYEEEERQRGNFPDRFSGHQFPNYSSELNVNALLLGDSALYLCASSLVVTDHGYTFGSGTRLTVV.

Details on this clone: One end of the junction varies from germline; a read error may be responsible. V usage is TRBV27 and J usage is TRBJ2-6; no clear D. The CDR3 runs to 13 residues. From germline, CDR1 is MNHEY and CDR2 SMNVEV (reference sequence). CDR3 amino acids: CASSFSRNNFLTF. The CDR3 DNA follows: TGTGCCAGCAGTTTCTCCAGAAACAACTTCCTGACTTTC.